These T cell receptor beta chains were read from a single sample in a study of cytomegalovirus exposure and HLA in healthy donors. The assay was immunoSEQ multiplex PCR, and TCRdb's table has in-frame clones only and misses some. The data contain 90,000 to 150,000 clones, over 75% of them seen just once; the ten biggest clones take up approximately 11%. The sample was PBMCs. These TCRs come from a man between 40 and 49 years old in good health and CMV-seropositive. Each CDR3 is given without its conserved first and last residue. The order of the fields is D gene, CDR3 length, J gene, V gene, CDR3 protein. The D gene is left open where the match is weak.

D gene: TRBD2; CDR3 length: 14; J gene: TRBJ2-1; V gene: TRBV18; CDR3 protein: ASSHSGGASVNEQF
D gene: NA; CDR3 length: 15; J gene: TRBJ2-5; V gene: TRBV10-1; CDR3 protein: ASIRGHWPYSQETQY
D gene: TRBD2; CDR3 length: 12; J gene: TRBJ2-7; V gene: TRBV4-3; CDR3 protein: ASSQDKQGGEQY
D gene: NA; CDR3 length: 10; J gene: TRBJ1-2; V gene: TRBV7-9; CDR3 protein: AFLARDYGYT
D gene: NA; CDR3 length: 13; J gene: TRBJ1-5; V gene: TRBV4-2; CDR3 protein: ASSQVDTSNQPQH
D gene: NA; CDR3 length: 14; J gene: TRBJ2-1; V gene: TRBV27; CDR3 protein: ASGARQASSYNEQF
D gene: NA; CDR3 length: 12; J gene: TRBJ2-7; V gene: TRBV19; CDR3 protein: ASSIGDGAYEQY
D gene: NA; CDR3 length: 12; J gene: TRBJ2-7; V gene: TRBV27; CDR3 protein: ASSFEQGPFEQY
D gene: NA; CDR3 length: 11; J gene: TRBJ2-5; V gene: TRBV27; CDR3 protein: ASSAGYQETQY
D gene: NA; CDR3 length: 10; J gene: TRBJ1-1; V gene: TRBV7-9; CDR3 protein: ASSFVNTEAF
D gene: NA; CDR3 length: 16; J gene: TRBJ1-1; V gene: TRBV15; CDR3 protein: ATSRAPKHSRTNTEAF
D gene: TRBD2; CDR3 length: 14; J gene: TRBJ2-2; V gene: TRBV4-1; CDR3 protein: ASSQSGREVTGELF
D gene: NA; CDR3 length: 11; J gene: TRBJ2-5; V gene: TRBV14; CDR3 protein: ASSQAPQETQY
D gene: TRBD2; CDR3 length: 15; J gene: TRBJ2-1; V gene: TRBV4-3; CDR3 protein: ASSQAGLAGEINEQF
D gene: NA; CDR3 length: 10; J gene: TRBJ1-1; V gene: TRBV28; CDR3 protein: ASREGYTEAF
D gene: NA; CDR3 length: 15; J gene: TRBJ2-7; V gene: TRBV21-1; CDR3 protein: ASSKVKNDREVNEQY
D gene: NA; CDR3 length: 13; J gene: TRBJ1-5; V gene: TRBV21-1; CDR3 protein: ASSKNRGDNQPQH
D gene: TRBD2; CDR3 length: 15; J gene: TRBJ2-7; V gene: TRBV4-1; CDR3 protein: ASSQDLTSGSSYEQY
D gene: NA; CDR3 length: 12; J gene: TRBJ2-2; V gene: TRBV10-3; CDR3 protein: AISEEAATGELF
D gene: TRBD2; CDR3 length: 14; J gene: TRBJ2-2; V gene: TRBV18; CDR3 protein: ASSTRLAENTGELF
D gene: NA; CDR3 length: 14; J gene: TRBJ2-2; V gene: TRBV4-3; CDR3 protein: ASSQEGGSNTGELF
D gene: NA; CDR3 length: 12; J gene: TRBJ2-2; V gene: TRBV9; CDR3 protein: ASSPPLRTGELF
D gene: TRBD2; CDR3 length: 12; J gene: TRBJ2-5; V gene: TRBV11-2; CDR3 protein: ASSASGGGETQY
D gene: TRBD1; CDR3 length: 11; J gene: TRBJ1-1; V gene: TRBV11-1; CDR3 protein: ASSTARDSEAF
D gene: TRBD2; CDR3 length: 12; J gene: TRBJ2-3; V gene: TRBV7-9; CDR3 protein: ASRTSGSTDTQY
D gene: NA; CDR3 length: 13; J gene: TRBJ1-2; V gene: TRBV7-2; CDR3 protein: ASSLWQEANYGYT
D gene: NA; CDR3 length: 13; J gene: TRBJ2-5; V gene: TRBV6-5; CDR3 protein: ASSYSNLWAGEQY
D gene: TRBD1; CDR3 length: 13; J gene: TRBJ2-5; V gene: TRBV5-1; CDR3 protein: ASSLGQGPTGGQY
D gene: NA; CDR3 length: 11; J gene: TRBJ1-5; V gene: TRBV19; CDR3 protein: ASRPGSNQPQH
D gene: NA; CDR3 length: 11; J gene: TRBJ1-2; V gene: TRBV28; CDR3 protein: AGSLMEIWGYT
D gene: NA; CDR3 length: 16; J gene: TRBJ1-6; V gene: TRBV11-2; CDR3 protein: ASSLLAGREWKNPPLH
D gene: TRBD1; CDR3 length: 12; J gene: TRBJ1-3; V gene: TRBV7-9; CDR3 protein: ASSRTGGFIGIY
D gene: NA; CDR3 length: 12; J gene: TRBJ1-6; V gene: TRBV7-3; CDR3 protein: ASSLDRQNSPLH
D gene: NA; CDR3 length: 9; J gene: TRBJ2-5; V gene: TRBV10-3; CDR3 protein: AIRASETQY
D gene: TRBD1; CDR3 length: 11; J gene: TRBJ2-3; V gene: TRBV11-2; CDR3 protein: ASSWDRSDTQY
D gene: TRBD1; CDR3 length: 14; J gene: TRBJ2-5; V gene: TRBV15; CDR3 protein: ATSATSGQGWETQY
D gene: NA; CDR3 length: 14; J gene: TRBJ2-3; V gene: TRBV14; CDR3 protein: ASSQDLTGPLDTQY
D gene: NA; CDR3 length: 12; J gene: TRBJ2-7; V gene: TRBV5-4; CDR3 protein: ASSLGVRDYEQY
D gene: NA; CDR3 length: 16; J gene: TRBJ1-5; V gene: TRBV4-1; CDR3 protein: ASSQEGRGFDSNQPQH
D gene: TRBD2; CDR3 length: 12; J gene: TRBJ2-7; V gene: TRBV19; CDR3 protein: ASSSTSGAYEQY
D gene: NA; CDR3 length: 12; J gene: TRBJ1-1; V gene: TRBV4-2; CDR3 protein: ASSQDFRGTEAF
D gene: TRBD2; CDR3 length: 15; J gene: TRBJ2-3; V gene: TRBV7-9; CDR3 protein: ASSPGRLAGGTHTQY
D gene: NA; CDR3 length: 12; J gene: TRBJ2-7; V gene: TRBV6-5; CDR3 protein: ASSYSGPSYEQY
D gene: TRBD2; CDR3 length: 13; J gene: TRBJ2-7; V gene: TRBV7-9; CDR3 protein: SSSPSGGFRYEQY
D gene: NA; CDR3 length: 11; J gene: TRBJ1-2; V gene: TRBV11-3; CDR3 protein: ASSTDRFYGYT
D gene: TRBD1; CDR3 length: 12; J gene: TRBJ1-1; V gene: TRBV9; CDR3 protein: ASRTEGRGAEAF
D gene: NA; CDR3 length: 13; J gene: TRBJ1-1; V gene: TRBV28; CDR3 protein: ASSPRRELNTEAF
D gene: TRBD1; CDR3 length: 14; J gene: TRBJ2-7; V gene: TRBV15; CDR3 protein: ATSRDRDSLTYEQY
D gene: NA; CDR3 length: 12; J gene: TRBJ1-5; V gene: TRBV7-2; CDR3 protein: ASSVGGSGQPQH
D gene: TRBD1; CDR3 length: 12; J gene: TRBJ2-1; V gene: TRBV29-1; CDR3 protein: SVDDRGSYNEQF
D gene: NA; CDR3 length: 13; J gene: TRBJ1-1; V gene: TRBV4-3; CDR3 protein: ASSQEGGSDTEAF
D gene: TRBD1; CDR3 length: 12; J gene: TRBJ2-5; V gene: TRBV7-9; CDR3 protein: ASSSGTGSETQY